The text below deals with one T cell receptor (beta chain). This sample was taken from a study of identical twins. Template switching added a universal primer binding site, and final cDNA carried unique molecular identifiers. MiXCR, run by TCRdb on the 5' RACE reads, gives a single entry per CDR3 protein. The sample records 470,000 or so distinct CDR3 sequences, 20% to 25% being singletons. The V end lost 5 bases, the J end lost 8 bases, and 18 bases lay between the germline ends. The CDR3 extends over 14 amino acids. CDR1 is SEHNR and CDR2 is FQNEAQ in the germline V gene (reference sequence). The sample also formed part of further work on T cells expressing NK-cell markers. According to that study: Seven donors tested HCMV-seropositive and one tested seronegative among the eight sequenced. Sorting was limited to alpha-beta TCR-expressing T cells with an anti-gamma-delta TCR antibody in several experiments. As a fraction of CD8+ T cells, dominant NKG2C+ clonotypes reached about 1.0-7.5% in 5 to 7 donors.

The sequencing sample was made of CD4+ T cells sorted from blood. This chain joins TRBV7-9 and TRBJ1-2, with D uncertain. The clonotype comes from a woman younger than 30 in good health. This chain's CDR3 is CASSPPGSPGGYTF. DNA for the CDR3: TGTGCCAGCAGCCCGCCGGGTTCACCGGGAGGCTACACCTTC.